This T cell receptor (beta chain) was sequenced in a study of blood T cells in healthy people across ages. Germline CDR1 reads MDHEN; CDR2 reads SYDVKM. Trimming removed 6 bases at V and 2 bases at J, with 14 bases between. The CDR3 is made up of 15 amino acids. The authors ran a second PCR of 7 to 11 cycles using a sample-barcoded 5' primer and a J-beta primer mix. Sequencing yielded, for each sample, at least 3 million paired-end reads carrying CDR3. TCRdb itself ran the 5' RACE reads through MiXCR, one entry per CDR3 protein. The repertoire holds some 1.1 million distinct CDR3 sequences, with roughly two fifths as singletons. A minimum of 5 micrograms of total RNA was extracted per sample.

V gene TRBV28 combines with J gene TRBJ1-5; perhaps TRBD1 as D (5 bases). The sequenced material came from blood. The origin of this receptor is a man aged 18 to 29 in good health. The CDR3 nucleotides are TGTGCCAGCAGCCTCAGGGCCGATGGCAATCAGCCCCAGCATTTT. This codes for CASSLRADGNQPQHF. The variable domain in full, completed from reference TRBV28 and TRBJ1-5, reads DVKVTQSSRYLVKRTGEKVFLECVQDMDHENMFWYRQDPGLGLRLIYFSYDVKMKEKGDIPEGYSVSREKKERFSLILESASTNQTSMYLCASSLRADGNQPQHFGDGTRLSIL.